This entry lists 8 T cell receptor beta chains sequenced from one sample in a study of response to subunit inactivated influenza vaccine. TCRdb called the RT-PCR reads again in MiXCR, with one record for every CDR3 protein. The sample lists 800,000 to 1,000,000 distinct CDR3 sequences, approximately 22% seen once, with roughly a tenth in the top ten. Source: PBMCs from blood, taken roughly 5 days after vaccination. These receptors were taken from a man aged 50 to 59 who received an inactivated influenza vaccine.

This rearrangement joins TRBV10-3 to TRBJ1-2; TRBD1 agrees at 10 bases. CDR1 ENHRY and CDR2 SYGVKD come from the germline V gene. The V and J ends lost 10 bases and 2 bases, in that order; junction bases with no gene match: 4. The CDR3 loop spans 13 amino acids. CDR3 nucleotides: TGTGCCACCGGGACAGGGGAGAACTATGGCTACACCTTC. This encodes CATGTGENYGYTF.

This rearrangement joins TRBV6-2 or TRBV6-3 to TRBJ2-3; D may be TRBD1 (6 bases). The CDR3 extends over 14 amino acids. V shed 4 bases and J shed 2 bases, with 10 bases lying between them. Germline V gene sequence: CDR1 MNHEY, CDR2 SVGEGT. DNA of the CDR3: TGTGCCAGCAGTTGGGGACAAACCACAGATACGCAGTATTTT. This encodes CASSWGQTTDTQYF.

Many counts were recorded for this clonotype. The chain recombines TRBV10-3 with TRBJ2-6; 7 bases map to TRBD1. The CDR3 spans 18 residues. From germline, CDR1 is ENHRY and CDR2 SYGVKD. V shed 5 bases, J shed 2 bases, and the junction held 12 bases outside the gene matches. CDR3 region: CAISSGQPTVAGANVLTF. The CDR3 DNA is TGTGCCATCAGTTCGGGACAGCCAACGGTGGCTGGGGCCAACGTCCTGACTTTC.

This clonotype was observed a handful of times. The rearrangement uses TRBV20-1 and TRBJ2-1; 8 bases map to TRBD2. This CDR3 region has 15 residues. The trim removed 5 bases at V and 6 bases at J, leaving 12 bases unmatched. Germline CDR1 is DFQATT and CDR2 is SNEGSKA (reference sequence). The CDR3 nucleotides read TGCAGTGCTGGCATGGGCGGGGGGTTTGGCAATGAGCAGTTCTTC. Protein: CSAGMGGGFGNEQFF.

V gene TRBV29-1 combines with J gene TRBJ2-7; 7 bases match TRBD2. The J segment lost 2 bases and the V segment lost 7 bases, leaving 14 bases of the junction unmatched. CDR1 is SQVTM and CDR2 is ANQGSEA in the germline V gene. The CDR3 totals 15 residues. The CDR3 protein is CSGLGGAKGPYEQYF. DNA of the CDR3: TGCAGCGGCCTGGGAGGGGCAAAGGGGCCCTACGAGCAGTACTTC.

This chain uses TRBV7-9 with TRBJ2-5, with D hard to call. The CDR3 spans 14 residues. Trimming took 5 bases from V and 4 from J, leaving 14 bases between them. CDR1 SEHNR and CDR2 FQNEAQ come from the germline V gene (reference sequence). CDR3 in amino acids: CASSPLWGRETQYF. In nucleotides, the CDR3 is TGTGCCAGCAGCCCGCTATGGGGTCGAGAGACCCAGTACTTC.

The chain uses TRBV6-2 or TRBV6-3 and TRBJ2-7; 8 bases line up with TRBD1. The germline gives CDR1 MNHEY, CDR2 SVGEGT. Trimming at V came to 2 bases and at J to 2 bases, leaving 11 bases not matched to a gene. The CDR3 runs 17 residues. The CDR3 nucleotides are TGTGCCAGCAGTTACCCCATAATTCGGGACAGGACCTACGAGCAGTACTTC. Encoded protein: CASSYPIIRDRTYEQYF.

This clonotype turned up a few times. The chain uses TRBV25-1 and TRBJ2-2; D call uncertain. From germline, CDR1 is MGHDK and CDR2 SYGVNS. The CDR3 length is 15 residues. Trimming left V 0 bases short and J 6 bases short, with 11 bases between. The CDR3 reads CASSEYILVPGELFF. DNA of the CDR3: TGTGCCAGCAGTGAATATATTCTAGTACCCGGGGAGCTGTTTTTT.